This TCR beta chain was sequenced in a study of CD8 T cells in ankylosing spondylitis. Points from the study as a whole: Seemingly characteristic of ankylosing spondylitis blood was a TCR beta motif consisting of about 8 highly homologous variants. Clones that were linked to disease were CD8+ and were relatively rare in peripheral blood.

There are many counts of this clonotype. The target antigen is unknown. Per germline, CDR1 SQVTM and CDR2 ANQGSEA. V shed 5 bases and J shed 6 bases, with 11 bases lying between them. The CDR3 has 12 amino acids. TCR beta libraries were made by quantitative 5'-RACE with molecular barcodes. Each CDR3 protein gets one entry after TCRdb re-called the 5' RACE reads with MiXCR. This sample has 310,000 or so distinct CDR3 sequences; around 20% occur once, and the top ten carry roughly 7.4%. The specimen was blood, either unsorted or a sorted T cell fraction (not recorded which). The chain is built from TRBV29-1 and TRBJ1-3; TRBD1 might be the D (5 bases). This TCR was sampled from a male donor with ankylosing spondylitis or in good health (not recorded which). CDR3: CSVTRDSNTIYF. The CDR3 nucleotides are TGCAGCGTTACCAGGGATTCAAACACCATATATTTT.